The clone carrying this T cell receptor (beta chain) was recorded once. This entry is derived from a study of blood T cell repertoires in COVID-19. Study-wide context: COVID-19 samples collected from the United States, Italy and Spain covered acute and convalescent phases. T cells, B-cell-depleted T cells, or PBMCs provided the cDNA or gDNA that served as material.

The CDR3 covers 14 residues. Germline V lookup: CDR1 SGHVS, CDR2 FQNEAQ. The V gene end was trimmed by 4 bases and the J gene end by 8 bases; junction bases not matched to a gene: 5. Authors' data handling: Amplification from reference gene primers served as the basis for estimated nucleated cell counts. Here immunoSEQ multiplex PCR was the method, and the copy in TCRdb shows in-frame clones only, minus some. V and J calls and clone size are as listed in that table; D and trimming were resolved from the DNA. There are 40,000 to 65,000 clones in the sample; around 72% occur only once, and about 15% lies in the top ten.

The chain combines TRBV7-8 with TRBJ1-4; 9 bases line up with TRBD1. This clonotype was sampled from a human donor with active or convalescent COVID-19. The donor label of this sample is uncertain. Source material: peripheral blood. The CDR3 nucleotides are TGTGCCAGCAGCTCCGGGACAGGGAAAGAAAAACTGTTTTTT. Its translation: CASSSGTGKEKLFF. The full variable domain, in which reference TRBV7-8 and TRBJ1-4 provide the parts outside the CDR3, is GAGVSQSPRYKVAKRGQDVALRCDPISGHVSLFWYQQALGQGPEFLTYFQNEAQLDKSGLPSDRFFAERPEGSVSTLKIQRTQQEDSAVYLCASSSGTGKEKLFFGSGTQLSVL.